This TCR beta chain came from a study of blood T cell repertoires in COVID-19. Study-wide context: Both acute and convalescent COVID-19 samples were obtained from the United States, Italy and Spain. T cells, B-cell-depleted T cells, or PBMCs supplied cDNA or gDNA.

The CDR3 totals 15 residues. Germline CDR1 MNHEY, CDR2 SVGAGI. Trimming took 6 bases from V and 3 from J; bases not matched to a gene: 7. As handled by the study authors: Amplified reference gene primers provided the basis for estimating nucleated cell counts. Using immunoSEQ multiplex PCR, the repertoire was profiled, and TCRdb retains in-frame clones only, with some absent. That table gives V, J and clone size, and the DNA gave D and trimming. The sample carries 90,000 to 110,000 clones, 75% to 90% recorded once. The chain employs TRBV6-5 and TRBJ1-5; TRBD1 aligns across 8 bases. This TCR was recovered from a woman between 50 and 59 years old with acute or convalescent COVID-19. The specimen sequenced was peripheral blood. CDR3 amino acids: CASSGQGAVNQPQHF. The CDR3 region has the DNA TGTGCCAGCAGCGGCCAGGGGGCTGTCAATCAGCCCCAGCATTTT.